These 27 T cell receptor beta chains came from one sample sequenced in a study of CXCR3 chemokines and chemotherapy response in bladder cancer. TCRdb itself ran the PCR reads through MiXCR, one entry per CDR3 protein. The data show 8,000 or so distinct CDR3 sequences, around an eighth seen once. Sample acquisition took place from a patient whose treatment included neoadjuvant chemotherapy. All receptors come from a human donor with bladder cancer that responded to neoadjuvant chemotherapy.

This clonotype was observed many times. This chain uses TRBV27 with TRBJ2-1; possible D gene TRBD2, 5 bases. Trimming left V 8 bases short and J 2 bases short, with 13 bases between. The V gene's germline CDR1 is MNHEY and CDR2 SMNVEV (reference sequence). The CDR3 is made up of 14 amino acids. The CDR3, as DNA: TGTGCCAGCCTGGACTGGCGGGCCTACAATGAGCAGTTCTTC. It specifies CASLDWRAYNEQFF.

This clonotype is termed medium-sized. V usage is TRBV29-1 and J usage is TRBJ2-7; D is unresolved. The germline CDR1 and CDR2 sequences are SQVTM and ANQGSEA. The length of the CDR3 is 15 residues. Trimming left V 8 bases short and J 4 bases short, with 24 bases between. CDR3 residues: CSLSAMGYKIYEQYF. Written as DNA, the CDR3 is TGCAGCCTTTCCGCGATGGGGTATAAAATTTACGAGCAGTACTTC.

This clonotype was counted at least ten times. The CDR3 reads CASSIGTGVYEQYF. CDR3 DNA sequence: TGTGCCAGTAGTATCGGGACAGGAGTCTACGAGCAGTACTTC. The rearrangement uses TRBV19 and TRBJ2-7; TRBD1 aligns across 8 bases. CDR1 LNHDA and CDR2 SQIVND come from the germline V gene (reference sequence). Trimming took 3 bases from V and 3 from J; bases not matched to a gene: 4. This CDR3 region has 14 residues.

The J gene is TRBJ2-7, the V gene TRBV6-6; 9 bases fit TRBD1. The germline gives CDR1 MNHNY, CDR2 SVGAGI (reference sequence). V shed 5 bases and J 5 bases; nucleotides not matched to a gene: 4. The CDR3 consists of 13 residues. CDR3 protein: CASSPGQGNEQYF. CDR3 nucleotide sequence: TGTGCCAGCAGTCCGGGACAGGGTAACGAGCAGTACTTC.

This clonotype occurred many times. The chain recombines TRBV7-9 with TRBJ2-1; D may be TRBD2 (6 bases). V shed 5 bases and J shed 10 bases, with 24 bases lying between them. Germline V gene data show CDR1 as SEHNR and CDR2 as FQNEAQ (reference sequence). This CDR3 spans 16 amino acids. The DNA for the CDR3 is TGTGCCAGCAGCCCCGGTGGAGGGACCACTTCTTGGGAGCAGTTCTTC. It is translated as CASSPGGGTTSWEQFF.

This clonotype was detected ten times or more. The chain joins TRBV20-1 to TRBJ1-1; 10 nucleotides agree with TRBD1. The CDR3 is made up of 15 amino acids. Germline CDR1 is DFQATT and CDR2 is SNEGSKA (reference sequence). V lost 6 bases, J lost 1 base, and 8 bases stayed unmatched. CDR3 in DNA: TGCAGTGCGAGACAGGGGGCATCGGCGAACACTGAAGCTTTCTTT. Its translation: CSARQGASANTEAFF.

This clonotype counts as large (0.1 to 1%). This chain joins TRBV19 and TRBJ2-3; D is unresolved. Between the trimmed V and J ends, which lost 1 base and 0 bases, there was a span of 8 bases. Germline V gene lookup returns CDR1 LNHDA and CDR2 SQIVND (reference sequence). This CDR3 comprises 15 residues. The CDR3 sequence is CASSIAGSSTDTQYF. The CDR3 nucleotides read TGTGCCAGTAGTATAGCCGGATCTAGCACAGATACGCAGTATTTT.

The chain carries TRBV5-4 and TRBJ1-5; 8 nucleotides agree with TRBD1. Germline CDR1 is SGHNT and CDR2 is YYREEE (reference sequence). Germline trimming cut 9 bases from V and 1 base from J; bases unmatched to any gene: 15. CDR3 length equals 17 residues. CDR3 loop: CAKTGGIGRLSNQPQHF. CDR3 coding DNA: TGTGCCAAAACAGGGGGTATTGGTCGGTTAAGCAATCAGCCCCAGCATTTT. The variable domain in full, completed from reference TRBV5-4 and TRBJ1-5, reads ETGVTQSPTHLIKTRGQQVTLRCSSQSGHNTVSWYQQALGQGPQFIFQYYREEENGRGNFPPRFSGLQFPNYSSELNVNALELDDSALYLCAKTGGIGRLSNQPQHFGDGTRLSIL.

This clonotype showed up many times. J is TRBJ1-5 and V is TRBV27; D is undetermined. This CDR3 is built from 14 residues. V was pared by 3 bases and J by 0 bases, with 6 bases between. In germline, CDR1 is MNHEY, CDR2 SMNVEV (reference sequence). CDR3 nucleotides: TGTGCCAGCAGTTTCCCCGGTAGCAATCAGCCCCAGCATTTT. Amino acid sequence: CASSFPGSNQPQHF.

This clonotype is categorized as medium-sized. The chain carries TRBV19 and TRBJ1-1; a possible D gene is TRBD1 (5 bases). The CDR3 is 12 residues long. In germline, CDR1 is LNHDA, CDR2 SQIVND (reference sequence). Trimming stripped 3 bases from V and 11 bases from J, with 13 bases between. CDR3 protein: CASSISQAGAFF. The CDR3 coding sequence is TGTGCCAGTAGTATTTCACAGGCGGGTGCTTTCTTT.

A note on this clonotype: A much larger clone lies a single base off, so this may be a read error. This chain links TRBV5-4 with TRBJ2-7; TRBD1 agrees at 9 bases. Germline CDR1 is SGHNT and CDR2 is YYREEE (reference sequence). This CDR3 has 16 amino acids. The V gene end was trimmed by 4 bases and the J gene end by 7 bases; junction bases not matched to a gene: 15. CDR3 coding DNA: TGTGCCAGCAGCCGCCCACGACAGGGGGGCACCAATGAGCAGTACTTC. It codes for CASSRPRQGGTNEQYF.

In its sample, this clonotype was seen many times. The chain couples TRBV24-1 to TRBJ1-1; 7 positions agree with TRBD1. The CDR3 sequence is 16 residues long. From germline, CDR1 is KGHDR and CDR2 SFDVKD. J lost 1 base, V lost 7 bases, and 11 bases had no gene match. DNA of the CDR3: TGTGCCACCAGAATAATGACAGGGATGGGGAACACTGAAGCTTTCTTT. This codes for CATRIMTGMGNTEAFF.

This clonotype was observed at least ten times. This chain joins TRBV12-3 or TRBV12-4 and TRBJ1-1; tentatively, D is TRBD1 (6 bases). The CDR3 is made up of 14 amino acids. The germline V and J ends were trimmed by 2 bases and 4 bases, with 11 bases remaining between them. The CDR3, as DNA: TGTGCCAGCAGTTTATCCGGGGGCGGCACTGAAGCTTTCTTT. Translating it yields CASSLSGGGTEAFF.

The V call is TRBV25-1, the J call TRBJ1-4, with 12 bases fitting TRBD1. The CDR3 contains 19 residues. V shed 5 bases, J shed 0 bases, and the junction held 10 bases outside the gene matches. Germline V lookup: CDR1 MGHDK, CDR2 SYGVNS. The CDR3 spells CASSPGTGGASATNEKLFF. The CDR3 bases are TGTGCCAGCAGTCCCGGGACAGGGGGCGCGTCGGCAACTAATGAAAAACTGTTTTTT.

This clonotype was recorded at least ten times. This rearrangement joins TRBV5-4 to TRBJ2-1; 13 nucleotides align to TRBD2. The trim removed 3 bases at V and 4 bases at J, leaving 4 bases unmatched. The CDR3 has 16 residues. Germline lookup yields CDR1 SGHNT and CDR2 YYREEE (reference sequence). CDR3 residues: CASSSRTSGRYNEQFF. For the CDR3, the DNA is TGTGCCAGCAGCTCCAGGACTAGCGGGAGATACAATGAGCAGTTCTTC.

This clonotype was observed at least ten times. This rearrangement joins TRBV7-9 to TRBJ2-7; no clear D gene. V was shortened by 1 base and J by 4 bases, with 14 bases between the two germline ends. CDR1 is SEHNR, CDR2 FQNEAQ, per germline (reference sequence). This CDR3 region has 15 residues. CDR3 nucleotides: TGTGCCAGCAGCTTAGTTATAGGCCCCAGGTACGAGCAGTACTTC. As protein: CASSLVIGPRYEQYF.

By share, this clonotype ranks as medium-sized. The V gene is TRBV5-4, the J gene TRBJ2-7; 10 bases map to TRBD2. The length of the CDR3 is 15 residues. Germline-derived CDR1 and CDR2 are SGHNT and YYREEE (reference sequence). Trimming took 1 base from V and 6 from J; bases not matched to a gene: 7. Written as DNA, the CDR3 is TGTGCCAGCAGCTTGATAGCGGGGGGTTTTGGCGAGCAGTACTTC. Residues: CASSLIAGGFGEQYF.

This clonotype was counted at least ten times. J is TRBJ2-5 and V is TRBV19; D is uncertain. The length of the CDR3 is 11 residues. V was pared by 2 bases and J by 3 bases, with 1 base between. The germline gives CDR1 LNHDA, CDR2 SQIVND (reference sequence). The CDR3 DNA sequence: TGTGCCAGTAGTATAAAAGAGACCCAGTACTTC. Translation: CASSIKETQYF.

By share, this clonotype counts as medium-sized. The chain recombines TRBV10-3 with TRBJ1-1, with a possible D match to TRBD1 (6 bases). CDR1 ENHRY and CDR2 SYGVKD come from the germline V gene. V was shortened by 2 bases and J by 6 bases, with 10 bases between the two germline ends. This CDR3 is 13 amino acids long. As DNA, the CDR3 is TGTGCCATCAGTGAGGGGCAGGGGCCTGAAGCTTTCTTT. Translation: CAISEGQGPEAFF.

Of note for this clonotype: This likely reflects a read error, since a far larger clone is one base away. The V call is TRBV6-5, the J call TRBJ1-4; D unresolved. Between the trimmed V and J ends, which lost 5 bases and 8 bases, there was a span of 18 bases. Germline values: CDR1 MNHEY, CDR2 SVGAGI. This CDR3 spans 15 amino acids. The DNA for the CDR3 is TGTGCCAGCAGTGAAAAGGGAGGGTTTACAGAAAAACTGTTTTTT. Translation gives CASSEKGGFTEKLFF.

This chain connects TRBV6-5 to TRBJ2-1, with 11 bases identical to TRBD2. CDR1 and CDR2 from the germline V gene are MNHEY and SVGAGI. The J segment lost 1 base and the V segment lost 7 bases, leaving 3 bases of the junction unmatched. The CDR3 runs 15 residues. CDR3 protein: CASNRLAGSYNEQFF. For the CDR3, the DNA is TGTGCCAGCAACCGACTAGCGGGGTCCTACAATGAGCAGTTCTTC.

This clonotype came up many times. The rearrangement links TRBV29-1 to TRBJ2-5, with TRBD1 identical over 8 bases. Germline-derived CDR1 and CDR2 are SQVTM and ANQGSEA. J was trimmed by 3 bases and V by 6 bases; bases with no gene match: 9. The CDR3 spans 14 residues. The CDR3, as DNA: TGCAGCGTGCCCGACAGGGGCCTGAAAGAGACCCAGTACTTC. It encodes CSVPDRGLKETQYF.

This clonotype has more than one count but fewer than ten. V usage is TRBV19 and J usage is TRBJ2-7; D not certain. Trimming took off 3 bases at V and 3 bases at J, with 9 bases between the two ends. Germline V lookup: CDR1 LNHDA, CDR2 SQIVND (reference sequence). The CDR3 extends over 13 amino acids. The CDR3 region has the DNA TGTGCCAGTAGTATTGAGGACGGCTACGAGCAGTACTTC. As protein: CASSIEDGYEQYF. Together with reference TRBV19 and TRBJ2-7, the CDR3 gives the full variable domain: DGGITQSPKYLFRKEGQNVTLSCEQNLNHDAMYWYRQDPGQGLRLIYYSQIVNDFQKGDIAEGYSVSREKKESFPLTVTSAQKNPTAFYLCASSIEDGYEQYFGPGTRLTVT.

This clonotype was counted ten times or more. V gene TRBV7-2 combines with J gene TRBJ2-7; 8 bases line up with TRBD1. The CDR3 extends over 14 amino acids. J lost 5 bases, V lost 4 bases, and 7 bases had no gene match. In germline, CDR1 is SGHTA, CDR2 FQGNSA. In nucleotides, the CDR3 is TGTGCCAGCAGCTCACGGACAGGGACCGACGAGCAGTACTTC. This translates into CASSSRTGTDEQYF.

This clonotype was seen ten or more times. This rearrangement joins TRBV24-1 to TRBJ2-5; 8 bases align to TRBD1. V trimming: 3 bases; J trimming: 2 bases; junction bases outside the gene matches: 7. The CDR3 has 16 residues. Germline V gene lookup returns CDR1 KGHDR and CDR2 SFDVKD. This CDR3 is CATSDLGTGTQETQYF. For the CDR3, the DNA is TGTGCCACCAGTGATCTTGGGACAGGTACACAAGAGACCCAGTACTTC.

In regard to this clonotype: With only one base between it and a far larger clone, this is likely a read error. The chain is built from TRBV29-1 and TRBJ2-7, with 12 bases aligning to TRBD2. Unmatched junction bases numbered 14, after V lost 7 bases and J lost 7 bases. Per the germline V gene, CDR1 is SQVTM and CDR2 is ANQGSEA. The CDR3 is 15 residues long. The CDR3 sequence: CSAVTSGGSYNEQYF. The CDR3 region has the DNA TGCAGCGCCGTGACTAGCGGGGGTTCCTACAATGAGCAGTACTTC.

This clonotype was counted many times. In DNA form, the CDR3 reads TGCAGCGTTGATCGTGGGGCCGGAGAGACCCAGTACTTC. Encoded protein: CSVDRGAGETQYF. The gene calls are TRBV29-1 and TRBJ2-5; D may be TRBD1 (5 bases). The germline gives CDR1 SQVTM, CDR2 ANQGSEA. This CDR3 has 13 amino acids. Deletions cut 3 bases from V and 4 bases from J, with 12 bases between.